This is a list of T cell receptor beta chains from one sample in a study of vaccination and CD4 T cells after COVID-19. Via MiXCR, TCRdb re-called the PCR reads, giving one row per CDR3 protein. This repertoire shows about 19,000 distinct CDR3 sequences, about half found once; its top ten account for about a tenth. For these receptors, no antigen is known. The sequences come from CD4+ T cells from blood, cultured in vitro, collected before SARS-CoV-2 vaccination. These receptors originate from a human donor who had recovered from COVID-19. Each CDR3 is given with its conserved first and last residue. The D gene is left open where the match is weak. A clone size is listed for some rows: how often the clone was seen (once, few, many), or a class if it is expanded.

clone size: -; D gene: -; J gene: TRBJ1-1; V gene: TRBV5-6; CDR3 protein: CASSLSGEGKGTEAFF; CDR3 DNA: TGTGCCAGCAGCTTGAGCGGTGAAGGGAAGGGGACTGAAGCTTTCTTT
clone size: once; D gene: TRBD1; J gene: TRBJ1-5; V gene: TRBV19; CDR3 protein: CASSTRTGGENSNQPQHF; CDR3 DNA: TGTGCCAGTAGTACCAGGACAGGGGGAGAAAATAGCAATCAGCCCCAGCATTTT
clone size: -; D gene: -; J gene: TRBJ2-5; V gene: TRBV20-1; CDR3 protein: CSARDYETQYF; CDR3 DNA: TGCAGTGCTAGAGATTACGAGACCCAGTACTTC
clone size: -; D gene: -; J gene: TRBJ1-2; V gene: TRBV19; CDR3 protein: CASSIGGRDNYGYTF; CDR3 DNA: TGTGCCAGTAGTATAGGAGGACGAGATAACTATGGCTACACCTTC
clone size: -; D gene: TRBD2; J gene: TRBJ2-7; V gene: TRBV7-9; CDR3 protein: CASARAGVDEQYF; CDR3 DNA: TGTGCCAGCGCCCGGGCGGGAGTCGACGAGCAGTACTTC
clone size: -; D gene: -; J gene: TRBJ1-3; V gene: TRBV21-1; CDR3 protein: CASSKGSGNTIYF; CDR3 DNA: TGTGCCAGCAGCAAAGGGTCTGGAAACACCATATATTTT
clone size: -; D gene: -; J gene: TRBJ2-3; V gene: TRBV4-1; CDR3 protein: CASSQEGRQAGDTQYF; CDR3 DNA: TGCGCCAGCAGCCAAGAAGGTAGGCAGGCCGGAGATACGCAGTATTTT
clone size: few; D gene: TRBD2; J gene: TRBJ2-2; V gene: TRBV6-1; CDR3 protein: CASSTPSSGRLVGELFF; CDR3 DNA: TGTGCCAGCAGTACCCCTTCTAGCGGGAGGCTCGTTGGGGAGCTGTTTTTT
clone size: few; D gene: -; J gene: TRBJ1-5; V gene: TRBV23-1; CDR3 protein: CASRPPNNQPQHF; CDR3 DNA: TGCGCCAGCAGACCGCCTAACAATCAGCCCCAGCATTTT
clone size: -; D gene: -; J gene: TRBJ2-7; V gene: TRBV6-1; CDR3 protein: CASNLQGSYYEQYF; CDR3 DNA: TGTGCCAGCAACCTTCAGGGGTCCTATTACGAGCAGTACTTC
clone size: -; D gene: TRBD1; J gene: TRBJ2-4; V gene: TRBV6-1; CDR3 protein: CASSLATGSPENIQYF; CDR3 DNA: TGTGCCAGCAGCCTCGCGACAGGGTCTCCTGAAAACATTCAGTACTTC
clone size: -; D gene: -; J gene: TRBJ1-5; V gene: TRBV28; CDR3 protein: CASSPGDGYQPQHF; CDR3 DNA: TGTGCCAGCAGTCCCGGGGACGGCTATCAGCCCCAGCATTTT
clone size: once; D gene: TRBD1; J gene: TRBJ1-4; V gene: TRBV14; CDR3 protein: CASNRGRGEKLFF; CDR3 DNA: TGTGCCAGCAACAGGGGGCGAGGTGAAAAACTGTTTTTT
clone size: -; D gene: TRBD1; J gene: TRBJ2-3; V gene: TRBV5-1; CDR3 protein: CASSPLTGLTDTQYF; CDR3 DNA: TGCGCCAGCAGCCCACTGACAGGGTTAACAGATACGCAGTATTTT
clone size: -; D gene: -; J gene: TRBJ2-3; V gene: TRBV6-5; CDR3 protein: CASSYQAGSTDTQYF; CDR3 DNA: TGTGCCAGCAGTTACCAGGCGGGGAGCACAGATACGCAGTATTTT
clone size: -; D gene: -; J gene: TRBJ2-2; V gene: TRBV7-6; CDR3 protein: CASSFGPSAGELFF; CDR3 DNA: TGTGCCAGCAGCTTCGGACCCTCGGCCGGGGAGCTGTTTTTT
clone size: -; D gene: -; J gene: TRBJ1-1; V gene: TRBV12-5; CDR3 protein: CASAQSTAANTEAFF; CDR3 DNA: TGTGCTAGTGCCCAGTCCACGGCGGCGAACACTGAAGCTTTCTTT
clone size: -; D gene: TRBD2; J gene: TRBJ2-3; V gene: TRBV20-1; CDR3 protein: CSGAGDTDTQYF; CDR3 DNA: TGCAGTGGTGCGGGAGACACAGATACGCAGTATTTT
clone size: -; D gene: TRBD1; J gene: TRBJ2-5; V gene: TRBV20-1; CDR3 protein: CSAREDPLDREETQYF; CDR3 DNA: TGCAGTGCTAGAGAGGACCCTCTTGACAGGGAAGAGACCCAGTACTTC
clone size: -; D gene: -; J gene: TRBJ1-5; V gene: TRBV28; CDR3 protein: CASRAGQHNQPQHF; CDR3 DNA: TGTGCCAGCAGGGCGGGACAACACAATCAGCCCCAGCATTTT